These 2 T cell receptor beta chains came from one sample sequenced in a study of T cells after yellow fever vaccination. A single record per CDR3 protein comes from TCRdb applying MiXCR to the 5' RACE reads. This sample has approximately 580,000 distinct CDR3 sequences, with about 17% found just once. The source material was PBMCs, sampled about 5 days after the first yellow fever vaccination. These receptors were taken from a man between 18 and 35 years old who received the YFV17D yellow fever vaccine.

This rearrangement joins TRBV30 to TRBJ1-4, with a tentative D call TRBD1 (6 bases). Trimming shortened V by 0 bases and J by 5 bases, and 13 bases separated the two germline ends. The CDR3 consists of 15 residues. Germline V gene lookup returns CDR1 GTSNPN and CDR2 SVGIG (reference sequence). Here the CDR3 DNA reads TGTGCCTGGAGTGTACGGCAGGGGAGAAATGAAAAACTGTTTTTT. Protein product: CAWSVRQGRNEKLFF.

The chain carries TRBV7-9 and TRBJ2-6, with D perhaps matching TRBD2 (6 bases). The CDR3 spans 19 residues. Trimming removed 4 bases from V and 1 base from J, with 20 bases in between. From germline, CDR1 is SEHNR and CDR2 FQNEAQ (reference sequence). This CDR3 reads CASSSSVGGIDSGANVLTF. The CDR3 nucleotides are TGTGCCAGCAGCTCCTCCGTGGGGGGAATAGATTCTGGGGCCAACGTCCTGACTTTC.